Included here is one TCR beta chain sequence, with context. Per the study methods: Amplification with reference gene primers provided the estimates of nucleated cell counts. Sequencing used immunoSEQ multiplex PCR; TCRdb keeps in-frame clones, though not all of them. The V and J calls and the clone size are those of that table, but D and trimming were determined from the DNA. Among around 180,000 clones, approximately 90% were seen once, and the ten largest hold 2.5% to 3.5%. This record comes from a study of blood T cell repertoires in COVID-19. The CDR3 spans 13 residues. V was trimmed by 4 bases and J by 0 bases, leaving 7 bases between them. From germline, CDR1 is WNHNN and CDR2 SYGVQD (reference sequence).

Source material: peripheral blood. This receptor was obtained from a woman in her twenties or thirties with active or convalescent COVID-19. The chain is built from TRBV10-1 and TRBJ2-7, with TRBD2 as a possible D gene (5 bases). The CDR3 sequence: CASSVASSYEQYF. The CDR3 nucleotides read TGCGCCAGCAGTGTAGCGAGCTCCTACGAGCAGTACTTC.